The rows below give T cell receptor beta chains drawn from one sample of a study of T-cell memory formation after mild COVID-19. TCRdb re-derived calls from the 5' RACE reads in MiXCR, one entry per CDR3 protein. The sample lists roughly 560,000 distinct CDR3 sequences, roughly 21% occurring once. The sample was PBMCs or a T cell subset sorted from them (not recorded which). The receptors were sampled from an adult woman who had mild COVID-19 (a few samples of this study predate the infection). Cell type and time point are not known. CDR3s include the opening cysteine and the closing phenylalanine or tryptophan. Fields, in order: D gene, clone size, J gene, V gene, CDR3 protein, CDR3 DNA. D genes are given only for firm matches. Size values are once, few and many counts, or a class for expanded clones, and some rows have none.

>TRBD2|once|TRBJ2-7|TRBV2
CASTREGHEQYF
TGTGCCAGCACGCGGGAGGGGCACGAGCAGTACTTC
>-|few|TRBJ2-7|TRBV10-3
CAISESQGTTHEQYF
TGTGCCATCAGTGAGTCCCAGGGGACGACGCACGAGCAGTACTTC
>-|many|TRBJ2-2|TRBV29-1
CSVPDTGELFF
TGCAGCGTCCCCGACACCGGGGAGCTGTTTTTT
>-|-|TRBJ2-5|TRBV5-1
CASSLRGAEETQYF
TGCGCCAGCAGCTTGAGGGGGGCAGAAGAGACCCAGTACTTC
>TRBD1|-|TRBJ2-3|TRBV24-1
CATSRRKPGQGADTQYF
TGTGCCACCAGCCGGAGGAAACCGGGACAGGGCGCAGATACGCAGTATTTT
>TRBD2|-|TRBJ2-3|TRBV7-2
CASSQFLAGGRDTQYF
TGTGCCAGCAGTCAGTTTCTAGCGGGGGGCAGAGATACGCAGTATTTT
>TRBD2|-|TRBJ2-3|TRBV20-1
CSAVETSGWDTQYF
TGCAGTGCCGTCGAGACTAGCGGGTGGGATACGCAGTATTTT
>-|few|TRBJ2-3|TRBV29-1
CSVEDWKDPADTQYF
TGCAGCGTTGAAGATTGGAAGGATCCGGCAGATACGCAGTATTTT
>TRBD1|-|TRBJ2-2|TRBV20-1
CSASTGGVGELFF
TGCAGTGCTTCGACAGGGGGGGTCGGGGAGCTGTTTTTT
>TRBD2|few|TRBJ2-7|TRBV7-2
CASSLALAGVNEQYF
TGTGCCAGCAGCTTAGCTCTAGCGGGGGTTAACGAGCAGTACTTC
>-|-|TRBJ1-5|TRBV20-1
CSARGHRAQPQHF
TGCAGTGCTAGAGGTCACAGGGCTCAGCCCCAGCATTTT
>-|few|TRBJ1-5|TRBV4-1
CASSQYTGMDQPQHF
TGCGCCAGCAGCCAATATACAGGCATGGATCAGCCCCAGCATTTT
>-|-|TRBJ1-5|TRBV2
CASSEQGSNQPQHF
TGTGCCAGCAGTGAACAGGGGAGCAATCAGCCCCAGCATTTT
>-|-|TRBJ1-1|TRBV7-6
CASSLVGGRVGTEAFF
TGTGCCAGCAGCTTAGTCGGGGGCCGGGTTGGCACTGAAGCTTTCTTT
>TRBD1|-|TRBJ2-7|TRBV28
CASSPIPGQGYEQYF
TGTGCCAGCAGTCCAATCCCGGGACAGGGATACGAGCAGTACTTC
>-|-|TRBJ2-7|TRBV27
CASRASGQGYEQYF
TGTGCCAGCAGGGCCTCGGGGCAGGGTTACGAGCAGTACTTC
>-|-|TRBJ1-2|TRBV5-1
CASSTHSTYGYTF
TGCGCCAGCAGTACACACAGCACCTATGGCTACACCTTC
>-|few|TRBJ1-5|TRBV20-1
CSAQGHSNQPQHF
TGCAGTGCTCAGGGCCACAGCAATCAGCCCCAGCATTTT
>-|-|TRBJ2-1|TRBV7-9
CASSLTGISARVSYNEQFF
TGTGCCAGCAGCTTAACGGGCATATCGGCTAGGGTATCCTACAATGAGCAGTTCTTC
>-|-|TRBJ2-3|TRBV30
CAWSLGTDTQYF
TGTGCCTGGAGTCTAGGCACAGATACGCAGTATTTT
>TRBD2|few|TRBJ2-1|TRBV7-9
CASSLEGATSGDLGYNEQFF
TGTGCCAGCAGCTTAGAAGGGGCGACTAGCGGGGATTTAGGGTACAATGAGCAGTTCTTC
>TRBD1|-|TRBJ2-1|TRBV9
CASSPALGVLGTGGRKVPYNEQFF
TGTGCCAGCAGCCCGGCCCTCGGGGTTTTGGGGACAGGGGGTAGGAAGGTCCCCTACAATGAGCAGTTCTTC
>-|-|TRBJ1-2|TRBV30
CAWSRSLNYGYTF
TGTGCCTGGAGTCGGAGTTTGAACTATGGCTACACCTTC
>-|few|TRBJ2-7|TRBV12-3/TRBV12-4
CASSLGTPSSYEQYF
TGTGCCAGCAGTTTAGGGACACCCAGCTCCTACGAGCAGTACTTC
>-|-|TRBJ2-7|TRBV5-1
CASSKDPQDEQYF
TGCGCCAGCAGCAAGGACCCCCAGGACGAGCAGTACTTC
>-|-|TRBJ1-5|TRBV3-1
CASSQEVGANQPQHF
TGTGCCAGCAGCCAAGAGGTCGGGGCCAATCAGCCCCAGCATTTT
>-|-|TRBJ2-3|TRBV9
CASSVGGITDTQYF
TGTGCCAGCAGCGTAGGCGGGATCACAGATACGCAGTATTTT
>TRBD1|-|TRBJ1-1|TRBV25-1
CASEQGGGTEAFF
TGTGCCAGCGAGCAGGGGGGGGGAACTGAAGCTTTCTTT
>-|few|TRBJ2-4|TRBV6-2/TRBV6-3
CASSYSSQKIQYF
TGTGCCAGCAGTTACTCATCCCAAAAGATTCAGTACTTC
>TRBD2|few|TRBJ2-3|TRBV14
CASSQDTAGGTDTQYF
TGTGCCAGCAGCCAAGATACAGCGGGAGGAACAGATACGCAGTATTTT
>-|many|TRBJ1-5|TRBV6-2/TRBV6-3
CASSYSGQPQHF
TGTGCCAGCAGTTACTCCGGTCAGCCCCAGCATTTT
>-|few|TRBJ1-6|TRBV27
CASSSTLGPGDSPLHF
TGTGCCAGCAGTTCAACCCTCGGACCCGGGGATTCACCCCTCCACTTT
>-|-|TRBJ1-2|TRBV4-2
CASSQDSVVHTF
TGTGCCAGCAGCCAAGATAGCGTGGTCCACACCTTC
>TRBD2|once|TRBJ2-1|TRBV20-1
CSAQLAGGYNEQFF
TGCAGTGCTCAGCTAGCGGGAGGCTACAATGAGCAGTTCTTC
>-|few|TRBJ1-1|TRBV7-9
CASSLVGQGTGTEAFF
TGTGCCAGCAGCTTAGTCGGGCAGGGAACGGGCACTGAAGCTTTCTTT
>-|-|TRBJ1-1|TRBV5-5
CASSLAGQKNTEAFF
TGTGCCAGCAGCTTGGCAGGACAGAAGAACACTGAAGCTTTCTTT
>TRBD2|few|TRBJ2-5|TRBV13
CASSSEAGAAETQYF
TGTGCCAGCAGCTCCGAGGCGGGAGCCGCGGAGACCCAGTACTTC
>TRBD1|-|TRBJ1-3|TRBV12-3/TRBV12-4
CASSPTGTAGGNTIYF
TGTGCCAGCAGTCCCACCGGGACAGCGGGAGGAAACACCATATATTTT
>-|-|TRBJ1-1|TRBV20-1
CSARGPYILNTEAFF
TGCAGTGCTAGAGGGCCGTACATCCTGAACACTGAAGCTTTCTTT
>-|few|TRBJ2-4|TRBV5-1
CASSLVPGVGNIQYF
TGCGCCAGCAGCTTGGTCCCAGGGGTGGGAAACATTCAGTACTTC
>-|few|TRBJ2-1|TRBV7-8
CASSQHSPMREIYNEQFF
TGTGCCAGCAGCCAACATTCACCCATGCGCGAAATCTACAATGAGCAGTTCTTC
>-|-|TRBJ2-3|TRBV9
CASSVQSLGGGTQYF
TGTGCCAGCAGCGTACAATCCTTAGGGGGGGGAACGCAGTATTTT
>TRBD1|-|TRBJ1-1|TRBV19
CASSINTGVMNTEAFF
TGTGCCAGTAGTATAAATACAGGGGTCATGAACACTGAAGCTTTCTTT
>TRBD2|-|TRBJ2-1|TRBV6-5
CASSYGRGTYNEQFF
TGTGCCAGCAGTTACGGGCGGGGGACCTACAATGAGCAGTTCTTC
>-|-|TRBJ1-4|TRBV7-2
CASSFISSGAKKLFF
TGTGCCAGCAGCTTTATATCCAGTGGTGCGAAAAAACTGTTTTTT
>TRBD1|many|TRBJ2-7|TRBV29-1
CSVLAGGTGYYEQYF
TGCAGCGTTCTGGCCGGAGGGACAGGATACTACGAGCAGTACTTC
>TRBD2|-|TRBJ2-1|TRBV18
CASSPPGLADRNEQFF
TGTGCCAGCTCACCACCGGGACTAGCGGATAGGAATGAGCAGTTCTTC
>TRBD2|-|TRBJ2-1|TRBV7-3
CASSSTGVGTSGRAGSYNEQFF
TGTGCCAGCAGCTCCACGGGCGTCGGGACTAGCGGGAGGGCCGGCTCCTACAATGAGCAGTTCTTC
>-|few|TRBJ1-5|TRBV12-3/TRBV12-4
CASRGPGQNQPQHF
TGTGCCAGCAGGGGACCGGGACAAAATCAGCCCCAGCATTTT
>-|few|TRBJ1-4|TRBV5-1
CASSLDRPATNEKLFF
TGCGCCAGCAGTCTGGACAGACCAGCAACTAATGAAAAACTGTTTTTT
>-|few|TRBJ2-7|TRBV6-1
CASSEGRGQYYEQYF
TGTGCCAGCAGTGAAGGCCGGGGTCAGTACTACGAGCAGTACTTC
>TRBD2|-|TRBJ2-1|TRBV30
CAWSVQASGAREQFF
TGTGCCTGGAGTGTACAGGCTAGCGGGGCGCGAGAGCAGTTCTTC
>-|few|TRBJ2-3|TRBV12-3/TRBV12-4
CASSLRGYTDTQYF
TGTGCCAGCAGTTTAAGGGGGTACACAGATACGCAGTATTTT